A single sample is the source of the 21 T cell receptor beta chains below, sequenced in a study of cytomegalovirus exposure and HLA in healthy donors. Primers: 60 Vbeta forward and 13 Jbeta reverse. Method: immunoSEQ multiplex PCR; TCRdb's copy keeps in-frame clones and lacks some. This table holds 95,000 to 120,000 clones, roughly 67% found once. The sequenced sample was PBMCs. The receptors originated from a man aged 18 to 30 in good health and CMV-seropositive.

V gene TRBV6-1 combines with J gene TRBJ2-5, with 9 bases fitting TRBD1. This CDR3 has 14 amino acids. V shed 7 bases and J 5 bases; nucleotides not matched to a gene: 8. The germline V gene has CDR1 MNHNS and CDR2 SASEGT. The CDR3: CASTSGTGRETQYF. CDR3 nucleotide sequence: TGTGCCAGCACCTCGGGGACAGGGAGGGAGACCCAGTACTTC.

The CDR3 nucleotides read TGTGCCAGCAGCCGGACAGGGCTGTCGACAGATACGCAGTATTTT. Protein sequence: CASSRTGLSTDTQYF. V is TRBV7-7 and J is TRBJ2-3, with 8 nucleotides matching TRBD1. From germline, CDR1 is SSHAT and CDR2 FNYEAQ (reference sequence). This CDR3 is built from 15 residues. J lost 3 bases, V lost 5 bases, and 7 bases had no gene match.

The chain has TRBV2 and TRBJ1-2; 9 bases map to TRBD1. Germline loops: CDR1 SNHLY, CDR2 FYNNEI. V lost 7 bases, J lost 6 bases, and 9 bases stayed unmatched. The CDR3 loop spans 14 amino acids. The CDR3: CASTWDREGDGYTF. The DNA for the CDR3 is TGTGCCAGCACGTGGGACAGGGAAGGCGATGGCTACACCTTC.

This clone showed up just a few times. The CDR3 region is CASSAGGRPYSGNTIYF. DNA of the CDR3: TGTGCCAGCAGTGCGGGGGGCAGACCGTACTCTGGAAACACCATATATTTT. The gene calls are TRBV6-1 and TRBJ1-3, with D maybe TRBD1 (6 bases). CDR3 size: 17 residues. Germline lookup yields CDR1 MNHNS and CDR2 SASEGT. V lost 4 bases and J 0 bases, leaving 16 bases between the germline ends.

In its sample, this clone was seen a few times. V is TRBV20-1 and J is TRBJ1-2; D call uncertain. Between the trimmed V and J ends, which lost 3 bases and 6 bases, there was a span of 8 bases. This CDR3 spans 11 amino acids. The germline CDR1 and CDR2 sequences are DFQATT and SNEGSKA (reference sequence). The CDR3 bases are TGCAGTGCTAGCGAGGATAATGGCTACACCTTC. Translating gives CSASEDNGYTF.

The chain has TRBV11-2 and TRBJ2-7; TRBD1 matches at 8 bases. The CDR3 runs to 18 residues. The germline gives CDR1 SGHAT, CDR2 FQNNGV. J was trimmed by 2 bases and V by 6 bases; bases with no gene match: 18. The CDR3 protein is CASSFIGRGTGRTYEQYF. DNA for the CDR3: TGTGCCAGCAGTTTCATAGGGCGTGGGACAGGACGAACCTACGAGCAGTACTTC.

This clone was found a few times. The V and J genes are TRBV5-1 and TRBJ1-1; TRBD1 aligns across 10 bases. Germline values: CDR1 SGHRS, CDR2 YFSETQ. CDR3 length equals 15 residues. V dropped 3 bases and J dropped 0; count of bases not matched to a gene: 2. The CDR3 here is CASSSGQGLNTEAFF. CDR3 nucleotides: TGCGCCAGCAGCTCGGGACAGGGGTTGAACACTGAAGCTTTCTTT.

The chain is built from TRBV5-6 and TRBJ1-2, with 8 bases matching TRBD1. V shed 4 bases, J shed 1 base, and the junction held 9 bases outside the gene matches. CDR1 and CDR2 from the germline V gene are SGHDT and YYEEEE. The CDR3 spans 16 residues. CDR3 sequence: CASSRLGQALNYGYTF. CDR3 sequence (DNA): TGTGCCAGCAGCCGCTTGGGACAGGCCCTTAACTATGGCTACACCTTC.

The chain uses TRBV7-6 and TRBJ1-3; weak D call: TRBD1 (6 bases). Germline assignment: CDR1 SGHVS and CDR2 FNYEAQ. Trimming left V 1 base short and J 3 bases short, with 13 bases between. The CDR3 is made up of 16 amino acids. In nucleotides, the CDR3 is TGTGCCAGCAGCTTAGGTGGGGGCGCGGATGGAAACACCATATATTTT. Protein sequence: CASSLGGGADGNTIYF. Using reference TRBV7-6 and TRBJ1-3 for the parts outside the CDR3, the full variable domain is GAGVSQSPRYKVTKRGQDVALRCDPISGHVSLYWYRQALGQGPEFLTYFNYEAQQDKSGLPNDRFSAERPEGSISTLTIQRTEQRDSAMYRCASSLGGGADGNTIYFGEGSWLTVV.

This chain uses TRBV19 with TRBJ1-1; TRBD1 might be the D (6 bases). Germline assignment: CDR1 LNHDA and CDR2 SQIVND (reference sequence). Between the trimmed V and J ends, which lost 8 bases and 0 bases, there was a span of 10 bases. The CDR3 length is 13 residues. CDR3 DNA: TGTGCCAGTCACAGGGAAATGAACACTGAAGCTTTCTTT. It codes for CASHREMNTEAFF.

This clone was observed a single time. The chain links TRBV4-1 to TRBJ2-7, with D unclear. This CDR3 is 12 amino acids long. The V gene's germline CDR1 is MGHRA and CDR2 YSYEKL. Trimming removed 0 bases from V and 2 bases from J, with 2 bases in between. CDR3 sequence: CASSQDTYEQYF. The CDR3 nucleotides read TGCGCCAGCAGCCAAGACACCTACGAGCAGTACTTC.

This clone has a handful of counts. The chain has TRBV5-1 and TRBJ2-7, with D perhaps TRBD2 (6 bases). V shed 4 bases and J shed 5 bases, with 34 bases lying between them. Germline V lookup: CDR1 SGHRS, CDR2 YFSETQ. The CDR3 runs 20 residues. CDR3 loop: CASSGPVGGTGERSAHEQYF. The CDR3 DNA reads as TGCGCCAGCAGCGGGCCCGTGGGGGGTACTGGAGAGCGGTCCGCCCACGAGCAGTACTTC.

The CDR3 loop is CASSQGGNQPQHF. The CDR3 DNA reads TGTGCCAGCTCACAGGGGGGCAATCAGCCCCAGCATTTT. The rearrangement joins TRBV2 to TRBJ1-5; TRBD1 aligns across 8 bases. V lost 8 bases to trimming and J lost 2 bases; unmatched junction nucleotides: 2. Germline values: CDR1 SNHLY, CDR2 FYNNEI. The CDR3 is 13 amino acids.

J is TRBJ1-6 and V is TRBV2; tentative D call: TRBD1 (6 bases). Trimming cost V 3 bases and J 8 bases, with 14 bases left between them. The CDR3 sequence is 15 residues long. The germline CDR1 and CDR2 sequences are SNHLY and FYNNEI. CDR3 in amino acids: CASSDRRGGDSPLHF. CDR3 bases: TGTGCCAGCAGTGATCGGAGGGGGGGTGATTCACCCCTCCACTTT.

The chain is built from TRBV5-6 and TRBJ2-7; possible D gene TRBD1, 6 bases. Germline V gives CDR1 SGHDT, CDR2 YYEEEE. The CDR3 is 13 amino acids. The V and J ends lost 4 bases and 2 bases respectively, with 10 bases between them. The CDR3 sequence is CASSVWTAYEQYF. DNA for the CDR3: TGTGCCAGCAGCGTCTGGACAGCCTACGAGCAGTACTTC. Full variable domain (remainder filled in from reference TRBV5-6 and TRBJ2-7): DAGVTQSPTHLIKTRGQQVTLRCSPKSGHDTVSWYQQALGQGPQFIFQYYEEEERQRGNFPDRFSGHQFPNYSSELNVNALLLGDSALYLCASSVWTAYEQYFGPGTRLTVT.

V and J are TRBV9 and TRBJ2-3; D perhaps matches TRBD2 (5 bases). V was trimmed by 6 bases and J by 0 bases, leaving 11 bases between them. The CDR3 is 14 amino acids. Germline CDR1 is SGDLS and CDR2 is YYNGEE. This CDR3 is CASTPGGSTDTQYF. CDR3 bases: TGTGCCAGCACCCCAGGAGGTAGCACAGATACGCAGTATTTT.

CDR3 in amino acids: CSAPRVGKQFF. In DNA form, the CDR3 reads TGCAGTGCGCCGAGGGTAGGAAAGCAGTTCTTC. The chain couples TRBV20-1 to TRBJ2-1; TRBD2 might be the D (5 bases). The germline CDR1 and CDR2 sequences are DFQATT and SNEGSKA (reference sequence). Trimming took off 6 bases at V and 11 bases at J, with 14 bases between the two ends. There are 11 residues in the CDR3.

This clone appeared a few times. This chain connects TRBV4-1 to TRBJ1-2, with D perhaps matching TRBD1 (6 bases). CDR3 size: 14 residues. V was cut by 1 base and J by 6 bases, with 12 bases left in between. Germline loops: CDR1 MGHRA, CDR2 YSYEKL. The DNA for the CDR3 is TGCGCCAGCAGCCAAGTGATCAAGGGGGATGGCTACACCTTC. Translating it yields CASSQVIKGDGYTF.

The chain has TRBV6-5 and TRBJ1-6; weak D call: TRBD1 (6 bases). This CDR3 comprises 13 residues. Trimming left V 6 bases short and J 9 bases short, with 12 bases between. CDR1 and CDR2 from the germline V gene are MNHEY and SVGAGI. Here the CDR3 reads CASRQGIASPLHF. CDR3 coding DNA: TGTGCCAGCAGGCAGGGGATAGCTTCACCCCTCCACTTT.

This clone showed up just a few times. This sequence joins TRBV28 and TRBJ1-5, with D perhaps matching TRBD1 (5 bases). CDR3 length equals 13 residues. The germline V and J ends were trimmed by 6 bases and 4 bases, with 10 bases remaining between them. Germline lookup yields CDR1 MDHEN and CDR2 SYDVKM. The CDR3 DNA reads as TGTGCCAGCAGCCGCCGGGGGAATCAGCCCCAGCATTTT. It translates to CASSRRGNQPQHF. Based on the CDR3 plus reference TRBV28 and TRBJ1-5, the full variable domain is DVKVTQSSRYLVKRTGEKVFLECVQDMDHENMFWYRQDPGLGLRLIYFSYDVKMKEKGDIPEGYSVSREKKERFSLILESASTNQTSMYLCASSRRGNQPQHFGDGTRLSIL.

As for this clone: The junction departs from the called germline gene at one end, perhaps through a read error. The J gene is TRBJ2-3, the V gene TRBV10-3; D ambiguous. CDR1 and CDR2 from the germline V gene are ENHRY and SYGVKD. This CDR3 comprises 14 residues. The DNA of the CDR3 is TGTGCCATCAGTGAGGGTCAGTTCACAAATACGCAGTATTTT. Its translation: CAISEGQFTNTQYF.